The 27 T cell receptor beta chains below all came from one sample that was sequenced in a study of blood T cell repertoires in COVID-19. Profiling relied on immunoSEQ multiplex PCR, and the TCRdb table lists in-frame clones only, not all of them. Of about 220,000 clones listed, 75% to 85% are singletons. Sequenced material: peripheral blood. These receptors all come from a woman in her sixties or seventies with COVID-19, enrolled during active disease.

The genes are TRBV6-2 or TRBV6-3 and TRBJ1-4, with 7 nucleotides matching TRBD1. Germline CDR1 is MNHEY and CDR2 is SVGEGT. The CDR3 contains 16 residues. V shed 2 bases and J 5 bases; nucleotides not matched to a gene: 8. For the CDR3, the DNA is TGTGCCAGCAGTTACCCTAAGGGACAGCGGAATGAAAAACTGTTTTTT. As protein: CASSYPKGQRNEKLFF.

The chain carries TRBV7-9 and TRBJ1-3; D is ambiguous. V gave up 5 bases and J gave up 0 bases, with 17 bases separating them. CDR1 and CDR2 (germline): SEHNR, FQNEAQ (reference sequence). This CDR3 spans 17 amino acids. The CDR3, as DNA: TGTGCCAGCAGCGAGTTCTCACGCCTTTCCTCTGGAAACACCATATATTTT. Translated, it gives CASSEFSRLSSGNTIYF.

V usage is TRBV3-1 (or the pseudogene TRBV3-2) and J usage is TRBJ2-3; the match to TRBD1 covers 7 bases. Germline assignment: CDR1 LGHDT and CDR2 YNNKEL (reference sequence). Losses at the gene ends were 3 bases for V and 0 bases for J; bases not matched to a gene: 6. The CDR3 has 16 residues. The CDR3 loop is CASSQGQRVSTDTQYF. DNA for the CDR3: TGTGCCAGCAGCCAGGGACAGAGGGTTAGCACAGATACGCAGTATTTT.

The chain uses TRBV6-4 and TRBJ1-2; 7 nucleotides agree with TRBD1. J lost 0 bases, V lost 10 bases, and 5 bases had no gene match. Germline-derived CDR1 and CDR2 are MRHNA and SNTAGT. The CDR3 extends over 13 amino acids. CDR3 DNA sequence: TGTGCCACCGACAGGGAAGCTAACTATGGCTACACCTTC. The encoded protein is CATDREANYGYTF.

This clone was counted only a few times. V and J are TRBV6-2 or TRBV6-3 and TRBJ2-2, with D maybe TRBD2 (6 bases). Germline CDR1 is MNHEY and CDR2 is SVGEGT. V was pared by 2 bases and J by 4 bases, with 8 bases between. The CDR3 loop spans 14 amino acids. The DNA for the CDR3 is TGTGCCAGCAGTTACCGGGAGACCACCGGGGAGCTGTTTTTT. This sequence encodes CASSYRETTGELFF.

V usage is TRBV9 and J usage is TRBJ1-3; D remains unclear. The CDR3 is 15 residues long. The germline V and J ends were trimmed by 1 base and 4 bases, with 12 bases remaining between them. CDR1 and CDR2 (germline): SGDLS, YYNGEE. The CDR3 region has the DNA TGTGCCAGCAGCGTACGGGGTTCTACCGGAAACACCATATATTTT. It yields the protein CASSVRGSTGNTIYF.

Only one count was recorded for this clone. In DNA form, the CDR3 reads TGTGCCAGCAGCTTAGGGACAGCTAACTATGGCTACACCTTC. Its protein product is CASSLGTANYGYTF. The chain combines TRBV7-9 with TRBJ1-2; possible D gene TRBD1, 6 bases. Germline CDR1 reads SEHNR; CDR2 reads FQNEAQ (reference sequence). Trimming removed 1 base from V and 0 bases from J, with 6 bases in between. This CDR3 comprises 14 residues.

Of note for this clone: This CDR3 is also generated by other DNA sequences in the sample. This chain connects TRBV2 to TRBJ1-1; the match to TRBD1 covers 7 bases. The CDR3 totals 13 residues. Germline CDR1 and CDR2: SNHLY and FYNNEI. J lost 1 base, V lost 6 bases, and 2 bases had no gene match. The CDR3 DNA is TGTGCCAGCAGCCGACAGGGGAACACTGAAGCTTTCTTT. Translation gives CASSRQGNTEAFF.

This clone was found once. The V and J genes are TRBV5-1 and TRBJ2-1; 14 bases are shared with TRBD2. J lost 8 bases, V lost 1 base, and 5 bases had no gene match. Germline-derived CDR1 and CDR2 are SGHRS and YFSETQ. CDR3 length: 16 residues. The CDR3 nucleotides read TGCGCCAGCAGCTTGCCCGGGACTAGCGGGAGCGATGAGCAGTTCTTC. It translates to CASSLPGTSGSDEQFF.

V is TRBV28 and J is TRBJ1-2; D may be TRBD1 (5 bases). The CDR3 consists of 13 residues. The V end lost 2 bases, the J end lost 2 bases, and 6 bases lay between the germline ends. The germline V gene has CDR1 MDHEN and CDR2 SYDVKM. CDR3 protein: CASSLRGNYGYTF. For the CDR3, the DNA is TGTGCCAGCAGTTTAAGGGGAAACTATGGCTACACCTTC.

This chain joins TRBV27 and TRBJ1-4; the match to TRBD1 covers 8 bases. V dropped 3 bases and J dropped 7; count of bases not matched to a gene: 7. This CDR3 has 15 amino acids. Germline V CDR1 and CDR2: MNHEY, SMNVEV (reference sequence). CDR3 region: CASSLGTGRGEKLFF. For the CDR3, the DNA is TGTGCCAGCAGTTTGGGGACAGGTCGGGGTGAAAAACTGTTTTTT.

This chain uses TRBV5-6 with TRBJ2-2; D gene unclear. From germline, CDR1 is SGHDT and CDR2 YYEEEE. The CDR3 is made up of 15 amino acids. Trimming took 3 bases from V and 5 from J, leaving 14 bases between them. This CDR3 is CASSSIRGTTGELFF. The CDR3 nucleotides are TGTGCCAGCAGCTCAATTCGTGGTACTACCGGGGAGCTGTTTTTT.

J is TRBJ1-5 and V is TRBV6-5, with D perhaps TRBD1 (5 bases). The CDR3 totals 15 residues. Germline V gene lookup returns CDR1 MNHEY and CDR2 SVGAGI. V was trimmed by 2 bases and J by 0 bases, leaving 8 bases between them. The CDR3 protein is CASSYATASNQPQHF. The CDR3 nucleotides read TGTGCCAGCAGTTACGCGACAGCTAGCAATCAGCCCCAGCATTTT.

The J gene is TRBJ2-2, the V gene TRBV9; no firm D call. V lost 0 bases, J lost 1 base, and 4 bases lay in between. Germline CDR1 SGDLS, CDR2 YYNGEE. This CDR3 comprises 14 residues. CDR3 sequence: CASSVVVNTGELFF. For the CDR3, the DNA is TGTGCCAGCAGCGTAGTAGTGAACACCGGGGAGCTGTTTTTT.

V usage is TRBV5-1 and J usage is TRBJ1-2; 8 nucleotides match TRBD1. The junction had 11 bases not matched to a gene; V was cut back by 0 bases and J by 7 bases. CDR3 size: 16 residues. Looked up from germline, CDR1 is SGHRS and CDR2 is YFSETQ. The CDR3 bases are TGCGCCAGCAGCTTGGAGTCAGGGGGCAAAACGGGTGGCTACACCTTC. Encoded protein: CASSLESGGKTGGYTF.

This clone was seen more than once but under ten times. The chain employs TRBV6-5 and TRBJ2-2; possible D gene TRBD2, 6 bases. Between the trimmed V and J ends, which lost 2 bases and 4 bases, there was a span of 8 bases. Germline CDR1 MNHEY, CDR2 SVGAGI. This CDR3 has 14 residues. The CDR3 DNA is TGTGCCAGCAGTTACGGGCGGGGCACCGGGGAGCTGTTTTTT. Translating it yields CASSYGRGTGELFF.

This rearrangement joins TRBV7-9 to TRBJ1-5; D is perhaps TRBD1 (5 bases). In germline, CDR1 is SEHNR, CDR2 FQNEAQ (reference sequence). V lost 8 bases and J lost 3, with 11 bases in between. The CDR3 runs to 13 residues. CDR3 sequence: CASEQGPNQPQHF. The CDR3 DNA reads TGTGCCAGCGAGCAGGGCCCCAATCAGCCCCAGCATTTT.

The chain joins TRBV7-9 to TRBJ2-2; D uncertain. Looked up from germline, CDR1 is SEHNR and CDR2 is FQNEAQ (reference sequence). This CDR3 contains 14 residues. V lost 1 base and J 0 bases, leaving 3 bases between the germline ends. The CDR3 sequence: CASSLGANTGELFF. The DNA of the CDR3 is TGTGCCAGCAGCTTAGGAGCGAACACCGGGGAGCTGTTTTTT.

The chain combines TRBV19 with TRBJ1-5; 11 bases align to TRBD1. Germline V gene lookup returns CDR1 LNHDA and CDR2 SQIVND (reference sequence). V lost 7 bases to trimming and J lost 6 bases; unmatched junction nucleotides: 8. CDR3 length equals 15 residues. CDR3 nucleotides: TGTGCCAGTAACTCAGGACAGGGGGCAGGTCAGCCCCAGCATTTT. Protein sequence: CASNSGQGAGQPQHF.

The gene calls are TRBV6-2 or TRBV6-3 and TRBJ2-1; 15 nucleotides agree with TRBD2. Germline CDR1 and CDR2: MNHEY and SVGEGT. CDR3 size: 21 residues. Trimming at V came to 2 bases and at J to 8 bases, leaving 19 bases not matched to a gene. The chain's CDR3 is CASSYQIEGLAGGEPRDEQFF. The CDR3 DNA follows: TGTGCCAGCAGTTACCAGATCGAAGGACTAGCGGGAGGGGAGCCAAGGGATGAGCAGTTCTTC.

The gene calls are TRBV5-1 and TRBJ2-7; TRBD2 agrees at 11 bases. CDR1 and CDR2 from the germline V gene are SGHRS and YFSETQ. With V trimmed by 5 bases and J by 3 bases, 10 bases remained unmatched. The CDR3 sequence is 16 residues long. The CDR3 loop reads CASSPRSTSGIYEQYF. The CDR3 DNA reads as TGCGCCAGCAGTCCGCGGTCGACTAGCGGGATCTACGAGCAGTACTTC.

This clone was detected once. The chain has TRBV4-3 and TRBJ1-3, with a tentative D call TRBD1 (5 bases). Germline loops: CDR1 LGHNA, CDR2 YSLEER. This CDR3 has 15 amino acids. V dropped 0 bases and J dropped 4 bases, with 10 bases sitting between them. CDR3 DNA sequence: TGCGCCAGCAGCCAAGATGCGGGGCTCGGAAACACCATATATTTT. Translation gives CASSQDAGLGNTIYF.

The CDR3 sequence is CASSFRGITGDTQYF. As DNA, the CDR3 is TGTGCCAGCAGTTTCAGGGGAATAACAGGAGATACGCAGTATTTT. The chain has TRBV6-2 or TRBV6-3 and TRBJ2-3; possible D gene TRBD1, 6 bases. This CDR3 has 15 residues. V shed 4 bases and J shed 5 bases, with 16 bases lying between them. Germline values: CDR1 MNHEY, CDR2 SVGEGT.

CDR3 in amino acids: CAKLAGLLTFYEQYF. In DNA form, the CDR3 reads TGTGCCAAGCTAGCGGGGCTCCTTACCTTCTACGAGCAGTACTTC. This sequence joins TRBV19 and TRBJ2-7, with 9 bases matching TRBD2. CDR3 length equals 15 residues. V was pared by 10 bases and J by 3 bases, with 13 bases of the junction left unmatched. CDR1 is LNHDA and CDR2 is SQIVND in the germline V gene (reference sequence).

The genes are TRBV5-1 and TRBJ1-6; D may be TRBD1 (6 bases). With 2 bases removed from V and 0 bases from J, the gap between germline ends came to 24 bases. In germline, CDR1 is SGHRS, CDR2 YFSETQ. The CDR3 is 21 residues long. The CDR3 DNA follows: TGCGCCAGCAGCTTCCGGGGCCAGGGGATACGGGGAAGCTCCTATAATTCACCCCTCCACTTT. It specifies CASSFRGQGIRGSSYNSPLHF.

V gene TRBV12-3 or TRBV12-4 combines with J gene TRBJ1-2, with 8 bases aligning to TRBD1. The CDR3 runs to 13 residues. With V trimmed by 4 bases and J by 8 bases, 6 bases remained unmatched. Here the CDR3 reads CASSYRTGRGYTF. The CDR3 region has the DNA TGTGCCAGCAGTTATAGGACAGGGAGAGGCTACACCTTC.

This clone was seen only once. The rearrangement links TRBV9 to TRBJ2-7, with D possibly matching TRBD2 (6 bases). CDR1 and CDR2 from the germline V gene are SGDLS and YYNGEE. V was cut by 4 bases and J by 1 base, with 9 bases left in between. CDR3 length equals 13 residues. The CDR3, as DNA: TGTGCCAGCAGCCGGGCGGGGTCCTACGAGCAGTACTTC. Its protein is CASSRAGSYEQYF.